These T cell receptor beta chains were read from a single sample in a study of CD8 T cells in ankylosing spondylitis. In TCRdb, the 5' RACE reads were re-called with MiXCR into one record per CDR3 protein. The sample records 200,000 to 250,000 distinct CDR3 sequences, around 17% being singletons. The sequenced sample consisted of blood, either unsorted or a sorted T cell fraction (not recorded which). The receptor set was obtained from a male donor with ankylosing spondylitis. Each CDR3 is given with its conserved first and last residue. A D gene is named only where the DNA matches it firmly. A clone size is listed for some rows: how often the clone was seen (once, few, many), or a class if it is expanded.

V gene: TRBV4-3; D gene: NA; J gene: TRBJ1-1; clone size: few; CDR3 DNA: TGCGCCAGCAACCCATCGGTGGGGGGGAACACTGAAGCTTTCTTT; CDR3 protein: CASNPSVGGNTEAFF
V gene: TRBV6-1; D gene: TRBD1; J gene: TRBJ1-5; clone size: once; CDR3 DNA: TGTGCCAGCACGCTGGACAGGGATTATAGCAATCAGCCCCAGCATTTT; CDR3 protein: CASTLDRDYSNQPQHF
V gene: TRBV7-7; D gene: NA; J gene: TRBJ2-1; clone size: few; CDR3 DNA: TGTGCCAGCAGCTCCCGCGAGGAAAATGAGCAGTTCTTC; CDR3 protein: CASSSREENEQFF
V gene: TRBV29-1; D gene: TRBD1; J gene: TRBJ1-1; clone size: NA; CDR3 DNA: TGCAGCTACCTACAGGGACAGGCTGTTGAAGCTTTCTTT; CDR3 protein: CSYLQGQAVEAFF
V gene: TRBV11-2; D gene: NA; J gene: TRBJ2-1; clone size: once; CDR3 DNA: TGTGCCAGCAGCTTTGGGGCGGGGGCCGCCTACAATGAGCAGTTCTTC; CDR3 protein: CASSFGAGAAYNEQFF
V gene: TRBV4-1; D gene: NA; J gene: TRBJ2-3; clone size: NA; CDR3 DNA: TGCGCCAGCAGCCATCCTTACACCGGGACAACGGGGACAGATACGCAGTATTTT; CDR3 protein: CASSHPYTGTTGTDTQYF
V gene: TRBV30; D gene: NA; J gene: TRBJ1-1; clone size: few; CDR3 DNA: TGTGCCCTGCGGGGTGGCACTGAAGCTTTCTTT; CDR3 protein: CALRGGTEAFF
V gene: TRBV20-1; D gene: TRBD2; J gene: TRBJ2-1; clone size: few; CDR3 DNA: TGCAGTGCGCATTGGACTAGCGGGATGTACAATGAGCAGTTCTTC; CDR3 protein: CSAHWTSGMYNEQFF
V gene: TRBV19; D gene: NA; J gene: TRBJ2-1; clone size: NA; CDR3 DNA: TGTGCCAGTAGTATTTTCACCGGGGGTCTCTACAATGAGCAGTTCTTC; CDR3 protein: CASSIFTGGLYNEQFF
V gene: TRBV27; D gene: TRBD1; J gene: TRBJ1-6; clone size: many; CDR3 DNA: TGTGCCAGCAGTAAAACGACTGGTGGACAGGGGAATTCACCCCTCCACTTT; CDR3 protein: CASSKTTGGQGNSPLHF
V gene: TRBV4-1; D gene: NA; J gene: TRBJ1-2; clone size: few; CDR3 DNA: TGCGCCAGCAGCCAAGATTATCTCACAGGGAGCCCTTTTAACTATGGCTACACCTTC; CDR3 protein: CASSQDYLTGSPFNYGYTF
V gene: TRBV7-3; D gene: NA; J gene: TRBJ2-2; clone size: few; CDR3 DNA: TGTGCCAGCAGCTCAACCGGGCCCCCTGCGTCCGGGGAGCTGTTTTTT; CDR3 protein: CASSSTGPPASGELFF
V gene: TRBV6-2/TRBV6-3; D gene: NA; J gene: TRBJ2-6; clone size: NA; CDR3 DNA: TGTGCCAGCTCACATTTGGGGGTGACTGTGGAGGCCAACGTCCTGACTTTC; CDR3 protein: CASSHLGVTVEANVLTF
V gene: TRBV7-3; D gene: TRBD2; J gene: TRBJ2-1; clone size: NA; CDR3 DNA: TGTGCCAGCAGCTTAGGACTAGCGGGAGAAGGTCAGTTCTTC; CDR3 protein: CASSLGLAGEGQFF
V gene: TRBV11-2; D gene: TRBD2; J gene: TRBJ2-5; clone size: few; CDR3 DNA: TGTGCCAGCAGCTTCGGGACTAGCGGCGTAATGGCCCAGTACTTC; CDR3 protein: CASSFGTSGVMAQYF
V gene: TRBV29-1; D gene: NA; J gene: TRBJ2-2; clone size: many; CDR3 DNA: TGCAGCGTCGACAGGAACACCGGGGAGCTGTTTTTT; CDR3 protein: CSVDRNTGELFF
V gene: TRBV29-1; D gene: TRBD1; J gene: TRBJ2-3; clone size: NA; CDR3 DNA: TGCAGCGTCGCCGGGACAGGTCAACGTTCAGATACGCAGTATTTT; CDR3 protein: CSVAGTGQRSDTQYF
V gene: TRBV18; D gene: TRBD2; J gene: TRBJ2-7; clone size: NA; CDR3 DNA: TGTGCCAGCTCACCACCCACTAGCGGGAGGTTCTACGAGCAGTACTTC; CDR3 protein: CASSPPTSGRFYEQYF
V gene: TRBV4-3; D gene: TRBD1; J gene: TRBJ2-7; clone size: NA; CDR3 DNA: TGCGCCAGCAGCCGGGACAGAAGCTCCTACGAGCAGTACTTC; CDR3 protein: CASSRDRSSYEQYF
V gene: TRBV11-2; D gene: NA; J gene: TRBJ1-4; clone size: NA; CDR3 DNA: TGTGCCAGCAGCTCTACAGAGGTGGCCCATGAAAAACTGTTTTTT; CDR3 protein: CASSSTEVAHEKLFF
V gene: TRBV9; D gene: NA; J gene: TRBJ2-3; clone size: NA; CDR3 DNA: TGTGCCAGCAGCGGGAGTAGCGCGTCCACAGATACGCAGTATTTT; CDR3 protein: CASSGSSASTDTQYF
V gene: TRBV6-1; D gene: TRBD1; J gene: TRBJ2-3; clone size: NA; CDR3 DNA: TGTGCCAGCAGTGGGACAGGGGGCGCAGATACGCAGTATTTT; CDR3 protein: CASSGTGGADTQYF
V gene: TRBV27; D gene: TRBD1; J gene: TRBJ1-2; clone size: NA; CDR3 DNA: TGTGCCAGCAGTTTATCCTACAGGGGGCGAGGCCGAAACTATGGCTACACCTTC; CDR3 protein: CASSLSYRGRGRNYGYTF
V gene: TRBV6-1; D gene: NA; J gene: TRBJ2-3; clone size: NA; CDR3 DNA: TGTGCCAGCAGCCCAAGGACAGAAACAGATACGCAGTATTTT; CDR3 protein: CASSPRTETDTQYF